This TCR beta chain was sequenced in a study of immune evolution from preneoplasia to lung adenocarcinoma. The data were produced by immunoSEQ multiplex PCR, yet TCRdb's version contains in-frame clones alone and is incomplete. The sample has 5,500 to 7,500 clones, more than 70% seen once. This clonotype originated in a person aged 50-69 years with lung adenocarcinoma. The sample taken for sequencing was FFPE invasive lung adenocarcinoma tissue.

The CDR3 DNA sequence: TGTGCCAGCGCCACAGAGCGGGAGTTGTACGAGCAGTACTTC. Residues: CASATERELYEQYF. The chain has TRBV2 and TRBJ2-7; 8 positions agree with TRBD2. Germline CDR1 reads SNHLY; CDR2 reads FYNNEI. Trimming at V came to 8 bases and at J to 4 bases, leaving 10 bases not matched to a gene. The CDR3 extends over 14 amino acids.